This record looks at one T cell receptor (beta chain) sequence and its context. The primer mix had 60 Vbeta and 13 Jbeta primers. TCRdb's table, derived via immunoSEQ multiplex PCR, lists solely in-frame clones and lacks some. This table holds some 84,000 clones. The data were taken from a study of cytomegalovirus exposure and HLA in healthy donors. Study in general: Early release data held roughly 90 million unique TCRs from HLA-typed donors.

Germline loops: CDR1 SQVTM, CDR2 ANQGSEA. CDR3 length: 11 residues. The V end lost 8 bases, the J end lost 5 bases, and 13 bases lay between the germline ends. Sequencing used PBMCs. The clonotype comes from a man aged 50 or older in good health and CMV-seronegative. This chain links TRBV29-1 with TRBJ2-7; a possible D gene is TRBD1 (6 bases). CDR3 in DNA: TGCAGCCTGACCACAGGGAACGAGCAGTACTTC. This codes for CSLTTGNEQYF.